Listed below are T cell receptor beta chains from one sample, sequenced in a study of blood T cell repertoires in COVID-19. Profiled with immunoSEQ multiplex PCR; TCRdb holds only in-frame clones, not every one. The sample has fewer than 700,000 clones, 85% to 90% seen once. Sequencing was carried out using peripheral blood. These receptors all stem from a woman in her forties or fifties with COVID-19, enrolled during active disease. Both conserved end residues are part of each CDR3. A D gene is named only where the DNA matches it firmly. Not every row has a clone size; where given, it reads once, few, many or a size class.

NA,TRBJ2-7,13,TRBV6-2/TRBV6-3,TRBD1,TGTGCCAGCAGTAGACAGGGGGAATACGAGCAGTACTTC,CASSRQGEYEQYF
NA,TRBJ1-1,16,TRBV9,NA,TGTGCCAGCAGCGCAGAAACCGGGATATTGAACACTGAAGCTTTCTTT,CASSAETGILNTEAFF
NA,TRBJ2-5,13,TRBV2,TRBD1,TGTGCCAGCAGTGACCCAGGGGGAAAGACCCAGTACTTC,CASSDPGGKTQYF
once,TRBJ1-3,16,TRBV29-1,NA,TGCAGCGTTGAAGCCGAAGTCTCGAGCTCTGGAAACACCATATATTTT,CSVEAEVSSSGNTIYF
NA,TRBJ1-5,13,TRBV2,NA,TGTGCCAGCAGTAAGAGTAGCAATCAGCCCCAGCATTTT,CASSKSSNQPQHF
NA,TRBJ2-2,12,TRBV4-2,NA,TGTGCCAGCAGCCCCTTAGCTGGGGAGCTGTTTTTT,CASSPLAGELFF
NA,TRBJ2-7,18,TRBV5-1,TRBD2,TGCGCCAGCAGCTTGGTTTTTGCGGGGGGGCGCACCTCCTACGAGCAGTACTTC,CASSLVFAGGRTSYEQYF
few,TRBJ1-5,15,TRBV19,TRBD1,TGTGCCAGTATGGGGACAGGGGGCAGCAATCAGCCCCAGCATTTT,CASMGTGGSNQPQHF
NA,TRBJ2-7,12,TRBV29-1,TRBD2,TGCAGCGTTTGGGGGGGGGCCTACGAGCAGTACTTC,CSVWGGAYEQYF
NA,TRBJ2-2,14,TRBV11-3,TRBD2,TGTGCCAGCAGCTTTAATAGCGGGCCCGGGGAGCTGTTTTTT,CASSFNSGPGELFF
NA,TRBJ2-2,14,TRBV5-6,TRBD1,TGTGCCAGCAGCTGGGACAGGGCCACCGGGGAGCTGTTTTTT,CASSWDRATGELFF
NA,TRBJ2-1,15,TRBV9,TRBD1,TGTGCCAGCAGCGTAGGACAGGGTTCCTACAATGAGCAGTTCTTC,CASSVGQGSYNEQFF